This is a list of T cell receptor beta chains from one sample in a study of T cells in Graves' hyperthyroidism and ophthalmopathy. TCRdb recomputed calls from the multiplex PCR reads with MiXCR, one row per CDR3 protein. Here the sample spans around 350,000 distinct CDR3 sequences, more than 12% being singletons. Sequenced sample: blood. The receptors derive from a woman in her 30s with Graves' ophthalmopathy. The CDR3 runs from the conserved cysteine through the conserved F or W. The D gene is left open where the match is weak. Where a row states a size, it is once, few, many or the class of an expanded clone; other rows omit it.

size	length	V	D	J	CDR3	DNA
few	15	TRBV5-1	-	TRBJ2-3	CASSFITYSTDTQYF	TGCGCCAGCAGTTTTATAACTTACAGCACAGATACGCAGTATTTT
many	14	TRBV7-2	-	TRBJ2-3	CASSLAVGGDTQYF	TGTGCCAGCAGCTTAGCGGTCGGAGGTGATACGCAGTATTTT
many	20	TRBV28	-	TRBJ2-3	CASSLYRNRAAASHPDTQYF	TGTGCCAGCAGTTTATATAGAAACAGGGCTGCAGCCTCTCATCCAGATACGCAGTATTTT
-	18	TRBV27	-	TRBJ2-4	CVSSFVGPGKIAKNIQYF	TGTGTCAGCAGTTTTGTGGGACCGGGAAAAATAGCCAAAAACATTCAGTACTTC
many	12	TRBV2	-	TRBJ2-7	CASAVLQYEQYF	TGTGCCAGCGCAGTTTTACAGTACGAGCAGTACTTC
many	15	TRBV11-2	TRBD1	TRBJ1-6	CASSSGQGVNSPLHF	TGTGCCAGCAGCTCTGGACAGGGGGTAAATTCACCCCTCCACTTT
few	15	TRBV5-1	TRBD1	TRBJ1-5	CASSWEGGINQPQHF	TGCGCCAGCAGCTGGGAAGGGGGCATCAATCAGCCCCAGCATTTT
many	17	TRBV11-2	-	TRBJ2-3	CASGTLDRGWGTDTQYF	TGTGCCAGCGGGACCCTGGATCGCGGGTGGGGCACAGATACGCAGTATTTT
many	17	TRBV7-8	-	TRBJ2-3	CASSPRVSGEGTDTQYF	TGTGCCAGCAGCCCTAGGGTATCCGGGGAGGGCACAGATACGCAGTATTTT
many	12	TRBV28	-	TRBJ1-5	CASIGGNQPQHF	TGTGCCAGCATCGGGGGCAATCAGCCCCAGCATTTT
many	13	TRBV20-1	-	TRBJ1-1	CSADGHARTEAFF	TGCAGTGCAGATGGACATGCTAGGACTGAAGCTTTCTTT
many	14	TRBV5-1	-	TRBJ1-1	CASSFRELNTEAFF	TGCGCCAGCAGCTTCAGGGAGCTGAACACTGAAGCTTTCTTT
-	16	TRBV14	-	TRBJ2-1	CASSLSGGPSYNEQFF	TGTGCCAGCAGCCTATCAGGGGGGCCCAGTTACAATGAGCAGTTCTTC
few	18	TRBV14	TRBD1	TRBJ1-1	CASRLLPGQTTFHTEAFF	TGTGCCAGCAGACTACTGCCGGGACAGACAACATTCCACACTGAAGCTTTCTTT
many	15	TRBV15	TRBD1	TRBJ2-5	CATSSGSRGQETQYF	TGTGCCACCAGCAGTGGGAGCAGGGGGCAAGAGACCCAGTACTTC
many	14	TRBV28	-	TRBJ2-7	CASRRSGDTYEQYF	TGTGCCAGCAGACGCAGCGGGGACACCTACGAGCAGTACTTC
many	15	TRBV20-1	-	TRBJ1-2	CSARARGSPHAGYTF	TGCAGTGCTAGAGCCCGGGGTTCCCCTCACGCCGGCTACACCTTC
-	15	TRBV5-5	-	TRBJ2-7	CASSLSSGLNYEQYF	TGTGCCAGCAGCCTGTCCTCGGGACTGAACTACGAGCAGTACTTC
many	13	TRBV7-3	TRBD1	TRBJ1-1	CASSTGGWTEAFF	TGTGCCAGCAGCACAGGGGGTTGGACTGAAGCTTTCTTT
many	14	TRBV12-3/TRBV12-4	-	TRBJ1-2	CASSLWQGIHGYTF	TGTGCCAGCAGTTTATGGCAGGGCATCCATGGCTACACCTTC
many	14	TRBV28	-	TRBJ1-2	CASSSPGSGYGYTF	TGTGCCAGCAGTTCGCCGGGATCTGGCTATGGCTACACCTTC
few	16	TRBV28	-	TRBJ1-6	CASSGPEAPGNSPLHF	TGTGCCAGCAGCGGTCCCGAGGCCCCGGGGAATTCACCCCTCCACTTT
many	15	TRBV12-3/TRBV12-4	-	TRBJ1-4	CASSPRTGGLEKLFF	TGTGCCAGCAGTCCAAGGACTGGGGGGTTAGAAAAACTGTTTTTT
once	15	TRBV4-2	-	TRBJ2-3	CASSQRDSHTDTQYF	TGTGCCAGCAGCCAGCGGGACTCCCACACAGATACGCAGTATTTT
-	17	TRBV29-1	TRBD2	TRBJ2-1	CSVARDGTSGSGNEQFF	TGCAGCGTGGCCCGGGACGGGACTAGCGGGAGTGGGAATGAGCAGTTCTTC
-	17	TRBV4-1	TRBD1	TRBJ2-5	CASSQDPVGQTQETQYF	TGCGCCAGCAGCCAAGATCCGGTGGGACAGACCCAAGAGACCCAGTACTTC
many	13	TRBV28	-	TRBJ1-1	CASRDGQNTEAFF	TGTGCCAGCCGGGACGGCCAGAACACTGAAGCTTTCTTT
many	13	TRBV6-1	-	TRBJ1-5	CASSGTVNQPQHF	TGTGCCAGCTCTGGGACGGTCAATCAGCCCCAGCATTTT
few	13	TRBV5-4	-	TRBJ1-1	CASSLWQGTEAFF	TGTGCCAGCAGCTTGTGGCAGGGCACTGAAGCTTTCTTT
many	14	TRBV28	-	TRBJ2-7	CASSLTGITYEQYF	TGTGCCAGCAGTTTGACAGGAATTACGTACGAGCAGTACTTC
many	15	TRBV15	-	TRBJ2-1	CATSPPGGAGDEQCF	TGTGCCACCAGCCCTCCCGGCGGGGCTGGGGATGAGCAGTGCTTC
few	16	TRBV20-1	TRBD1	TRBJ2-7	CSARDTGQWSSYEQYF	TGCAGTGCTAGAGATACGGGACAGTGGAGCTCCTACGAGCAGTACTTC
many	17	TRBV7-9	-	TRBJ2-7	CASSRPGPGAHSYEQYF	TGTGCCAGCAGCCGTCCGGGACCCGGGGCTCACTCCTACGAGCAGTACTTC
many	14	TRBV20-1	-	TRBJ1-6	CSASGVSYNSPLHF	TGCAGTGCTAGTGGGGTTTCCTATAATTCACCCCTCCACTTT
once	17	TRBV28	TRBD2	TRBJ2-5	CASIQNPGLAGAQTQYF	TGTGCCAGCATCCAGAACCCGGGACTAGCGGGGGCTCAGACCCAGTACTTC
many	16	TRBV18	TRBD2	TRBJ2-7	CASSPQGALRGGEKYF	TGTGCCAGCTCACCACAAGGAGCCTTGCGGGGGGGCGAAAAGTACTTC
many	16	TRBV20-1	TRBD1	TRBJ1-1	CSASPMGQGAYTEAFF	TGCAGTGCTTCCCCCATGGGGCAGGGGGCTTACACTGAAGCTTTCTTT
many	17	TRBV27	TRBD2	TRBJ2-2	CASSSPLGLGYTGELFF	TGTGCCAGCAGTTCCCCTCTTGGACTAGGGTACACCGGGGAGCTGTTTTTT
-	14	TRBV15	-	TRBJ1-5	CATQRGDINQPQHF	TGTGCCACTCAGAGGGGGGACATCAATCAGCCCCAGCATTTT
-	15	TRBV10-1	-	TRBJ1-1	CASSESRGTYTEAFF	TGCGCCAGCAGTGAGTCGCGGGGGACATACACTGAAGCTTTCTTT
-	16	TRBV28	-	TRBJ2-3	CASTKVEGMRADTQYF	TGTGCCAGCACTAAAGTCGAGGGGATGAGGGCAGATACGCAGTATTTT
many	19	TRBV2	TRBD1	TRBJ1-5	CASLARTGTGASSNQPQHF	TGTGCCAGCCTAGCTCGAACCGGGACAGGGGCCTCTAGCAATCAGCCCCAGCATTTT
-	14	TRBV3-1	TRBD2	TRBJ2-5	CASSHSGGVETQYF	TGTGCCAGCAGCCACAGCGGGGGGGTAGAGACCCAGTACTTC
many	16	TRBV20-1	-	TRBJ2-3	CSASSNGHQITDTQYF	TGCAGTGCTAGCTCAAACGGACATCAAATCACAGATACGCAGTATTTT
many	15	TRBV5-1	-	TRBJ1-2	CASSLVLGSNYGYTF	TGCGCCAGCAGCTTGGTGCTTGGATCTAACTATGGCTACACCTTC
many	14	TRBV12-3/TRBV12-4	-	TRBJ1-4	CASKREGPNEKLFF	TGTGCCAGCAAACGAGAGGGTCCTAATGAAAAACTGTTTTTT
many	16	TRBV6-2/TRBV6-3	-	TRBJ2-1	CASSYSLRRAYNEQFF	TGTGCCAGCAGTTACTCTTTACGCCGGGCCTACAATGAGCAGTTCTTC
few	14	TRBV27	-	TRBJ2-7	CASSFVGGLYEQYF	TGTGCCAGCAGTTTTGTGGGGGGGCTCTACGAGCAGTACTTC
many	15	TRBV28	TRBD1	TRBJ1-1	CASQPQGGLQTEAFF	TGTGCCAGCCAACCCCAGGGGGGGCTTCAAACTGAAGCTTTCTTT
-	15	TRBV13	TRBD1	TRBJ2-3	CASSPDRGQTDTQYF	TGTGCCAGCAGCCCCGACAGGGGGCAAACAGATACGCAGTATTTT
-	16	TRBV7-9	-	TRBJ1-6	CASSSNGGRETESLHF	TGTGCCAGCAGCTCCAACGGGGGCAGGGAGACGGAATCCCTCCACTTT
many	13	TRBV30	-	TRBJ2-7	CACERGSSYEQYF	TGTGCCTGTGAAAGGGGAAGCTCCTACGAGCAGTACTTC
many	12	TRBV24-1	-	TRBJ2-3	CATSEGSTPQYF	TGTGCCACCAGTGAGGGGAGTACTCCGCAGTATTTT
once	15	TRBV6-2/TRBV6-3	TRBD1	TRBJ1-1	CVSSSSTGGDTEAFF	TGTGTCAGCAGTTCGTCGACAGGGGGGGACACTGAAGCTTTCTTT
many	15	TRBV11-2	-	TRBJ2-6	CATRGMTRGANVLTF	TGTGCCACACGGGGGATGACACGGGGGGCCAACGTCCTGACTTTC
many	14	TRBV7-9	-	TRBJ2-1	CASSLSGTGREQFF	TGTGCCAGCAGCTTATCGGGGACTGGGCGTGAGCAGTTCTTC
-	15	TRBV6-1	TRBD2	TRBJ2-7	CASTSGLAGWYEQYF	TGTGCCAGCACTTCCGGACTAGCGGGGTGGTACGAGCAGTACTTC
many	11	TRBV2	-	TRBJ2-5	CASGGTETQYF	TGTGCCAGCGGAGGGACAGAGACCCAGTACTTC
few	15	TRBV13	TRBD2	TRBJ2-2	CASELAGGLTGELFF	TGTGCCAGCGAACTAGCGGGGGGGCTCACCGGGGAGCTGTTTTTT